The 10 T cell receptor beta chains reported below all come from one sample, sequenced in a study of identical twins. Using its own MiXCR run on the 5' RACE reads, TCRdb lists one record per CDR3 protein. This table has around 960,000 distinct CDR3 sequences, around 12% appearing once. This same sample was also taken into another study, of yellow fever vaccine responses in identical twins.

The source material was PBMCs. These receptors were obtained from a woman under 30 in good health.

V and J are TRBV6-1 and TRBJ2-7; tentative D call: TRBD1 (6 bases). CDR1 and CDR2 from the germline V gene are MNHNS and SASEGT. This CDR3 is built from 12 residues. V dropped 10 bases and J dropped 0 bases, with 10 bases sitting between them. The CDR3 here is CATQQGSYEQYV. The CDR3 DNA follows: TGTGCCACCCAACAGGGCTCCTACGAGCAGTACGTC.

The rearrangement links TRBV7-9 to TRBJ1-1, with D maybe TRBD1 (6 bases). The ends were cut back, 1 base at V and 2 bases at J, with 11 bases in the middle. Germline V gene sequence: CDR1 SEHNR, CDR2 FQNEAQ (reference sequence). The CDR3 contains 15 residues. The CDR3 sequence: CASSLGTVINTEAFF. The CDR3 bases are TGTGCCAGCAGCTTAGGGACAGTGATAAACACTGAAGCTTTCTTT.

The chain employs TRBV28 and TRBJ2-7; 7 positions match TRBD2. V lost 11 bases to trimming and J lost 2 bases; unmatched junction nucleotides: 15. CDR1 is MDHEN, CDR2 SYDVKM, per germline. This CDR3 region has 15 residues. The CDR3 loop is CAGGGGRHPPYEQYF. The CDR3, as DNA: TGTGCCGGGGGGGGAGGGAGGCACCCGCCCTACGAGCAGTACTTC.

The chain uses TRBV7-9 and TRBJ2-7, with unresolved D. Trimming shortened V by 1 base and J by 5 bases, and 12 bases separated the two germline ends. Germline V lookup: CDR1 SEHNR, CDR2 FQNEAQ (reference sequence). This CDR3 comprises 14 residues. The CDR3 reads CASSLVVGEHEQYF. CDR3 nucleotides: TGTGCCAGCAGCTTAGTGGTTGGGGAACACGAGCAGTACTTC.

The rearrangement joins TRBV7-9 to TRBJ2-2; 9 nucleotides line up with TRBD2. The CDR3 totals 16 residues. In germline, CDR1 is SEHNR, CDR2 FQNEAQ (reference sequence). With 5 bases clipped from V and 4 bases from J, the junction kept 8 bases outside the gene matches. CDR3 sequence: CASSPPSGMPTGELFF. The CDR3 DNA reads TGTGCCAGCAGCCCGCCTAGCGGGATGCCCACCGGGGAGCTGTTTTTT.

This clonotype was detected a few times. The rearrangement joins TRBV20-1 to TRBJ1-1, with D unresolved. The V end was cut by 4 bases, the J end by 6 bases, with 12 bases between. CDR1 and CDR2 (germline): DFQATT, SNEGSKA (reference sequence). The CDR3 spans 12 residues. The CDR3 DNA is TGCAGTGCTACCCGACTTATGCCTGAAGCTTTCTTT. Protein: CSATRLMPEAFF.

In its sample, this clonotype was seen a few times. J is TRBJ2-3 and V is TRBV2, with 9 bases that match TRBD1. The germline gives CDR1 SNHLY, CDR2 FYNNEI. The J segment lost 3 bases and the V segment lost 6 bases, leaving 7 bases of the junction unmatched. The CDR3 runs to 15 residues. This CDR3 is CASRVGTGRTDTQYF. The CDR3, as DNA: TGTGCCAGCAGGGTGGGGACAGGGAGGACAGATACGCAGTATTTT.

At least ten counts were recorded for this clonotype. This chain connects TRBV18 to TRBJ1-1; D remains ambiguous. The CDR3 covers 12 residues. The V gene lost 3 bases and the J gene lost 10 bases, with 12 bases spanning the gap. The V gene's germline CDR1 is KGHSH and CDR2 LQKENI. The CDR3 nucleotides read TGTGCCAGCTCACCGGAGGGAGCGGGAGCTTTCTTT. Translation: CASSPEGAGAFF.

This clonotype was detected ten times or more. V and J are TRBV6-4 and TRBJ1-2; possible D gene TRBD1, 6 bases. Germline-derived CDR1 and CDR2 are MRHNA and SNTAGT. V gave up 3 bases and J gave up 6 bases, with 14 bases separating them. The CDR3 is 14 amino acids. CDR3 in DNA: TGTGCCAGCAGTGAGAGGGTCAGGGGAAATGGCTACACCTTC. This sequence encodes CASSERVRGNGYTF.

On this clonotype: A read error may account for a junction end that differs from germline. This chain connects TRBV7-8 to TRBJ2-5; 9 positions match TRBD1. The CDR3 totals 14 residues. In germline, CDR1 is SGHVS, CDR2 FQNEAQ. The CDR3 DNA reads as TGTACCAGCAGCCCAGGGACAGGGAGAGAGACCCAGTACTTC. Residues: CTSSPGTGRETQYF.